These 25 T cell receptor beta chains were sequenced from one sample in a study of blood T cell repertoires in COVID-19. The protocol was immunoSEQ multiplex PCR, while the TCRdb copy is restricted to in-frame clones and leaves out a portion. The table includes some 190,000 clones, more than 75% detected once. The sequencing input was peripheral blood. The source is a person between 65 and 79 years old with COVID-19, enrolled during active disease.

This clone appeared once. This rearrangement joins TRBV10-2 to TRBJ2-2; TRBD2 agrees at 8 bases. After removal of 7 bases from V and 6 bases from J, the junction contained 7 bases not matched to a gene. The CDR3 runs to 14 residues. Germline CDR1 reads WSHSY; CDR2 reads SAAADI. The CDR3, as DNA: TGCGCCAGCATCCATAGCGGGGCCGCCGGGGAGCTGTTTTTT. Encoded protein: CASIHSGAAGELFF.

The chain combines TRBV5-6 with TRBJ1-6; D remains ambiguous. The CDR3 contains 15 residues. Germline CDR1 reads SGHDT; CDR2 reads YYEEEE. Trimming pared 4 bases from V and 10 bases from J, leaving 18 bases between. CDR3 nucleotide sequence: TGTGCCAGCAGCGCGTCTATCGGGGTGATGTCACCCCTCCACTTT. Protein: CASSASIGVMSPLHF.

The chain carries TRBV6-8 and TRBJ2-1; 10 bases match TRBD2. Trimming at V came to 3 bases and at J to 4 bases, leaving 3 bases not matched to a gene. CDR1 MNHGY and CDR2 SAAAGT come from the germline V gene. CDR3 size: 15 residues. The CDR3 DNA sequence: TGTGCCAGCAGTTATTCTAGCGGGGGATACAATGAGCAGTTCTTC. It yields the protein CASSYSSGGYNEQFF.

This chain joins TRBV7-2 and TRBJ2-3, with D possibly being TRBD2 (7 bases). This CDR3 comprises 14 residues. V gave up 11 bases and J gave up 3 bases, with 18 bases separating them. Germline V CDR1 and CDR2: SGHTA, FQGNSA. The CDR3 sequence is CASARGGGTDTQYF. The CDR3 nucleotides are TGTGCCTCAGCCAGGGGCGGGGGTACAGATACGCAGTATTTT.

J is TRBJ2-4 and V is TRBV19; 7 bases map to TRBD2. Trimming removed 6 bases from V and 6 bases from J; junction bases left unmatched: 17. The CDR3 loop spans 17 amino acids. CDR1 and CDR2 from the germline V gene are LNHDA and SQIVND (reference sequence). CDR3: CASSTPAPGPGGNIQYF. Written as DNA, the CDR3 is TGTGCCAGTAGCACACCAGCTCCGGGGCCGGGGGGAAACATTCAGTACTTC.

The genes are TRBV6-1 and TRBJ1-5; D unresolved. The CDR3 runs to 15 residues. Germline V gene sequence: CDR1 MNHNS, CDR2 SASEGT. The V end was cut by 2 bases, the J end by 9 bases, with 17 bases between. The CDR3: CASSESPFGGRPQHF. CDR3 coding DNA: TGTGCCAGCAGTGAATCCCCGTTCGGCGGCAGGCCCCAGCATTTT.

The V gene is TRBV7-2, the J gene TRBJ1-1; 8 bases fit TRBD1. Per germline, CDR1 SGHTA and CDR2 FQGNSA. Germline trimming cut 5 bases from V and 5 bases from J; bases unmatched to any gene: 7. This CDR3 contains 14 residues. CDR3 sequence reads: CASSLQGARTEAFF. The CDR3 region has the DNA TGTGCCAGCAGCCTCCAGGGGGCTAGAACTGAAGCTTTCTTT.

The chain links TRBV6-5 to TRBJ2-7; TRBD2 is a possible D gene (5 bases). Germline CDR1 is MNHEY and CDR2 is SVGAGI. The CDR3 is 15 residues long. V gave up 6 bases and J gave up 3 bases, with 18 bases separating them. The CDR3 loop is CASRPRRELIYEQYF. The DNA of the CDR3 is TGTGCCAGCAGGCCGAGACGGGAACTAATCTACGAGCAGTACTTC.

This clone was seen a handful of times. This sequence joins TRBV24-1 and TRBJ2-4; 7 bases align to TRBD1. The CDR3 covers 17 residues. Looked up from germline, CDR1 is KGHDR and CDR2 is SFDVKD. V was pared by 3 bases and J by 4 bases, with 11 bases of the junction left unmatched. In DNA, the CDR3 is TGTGCCACCAGTGATCTCTTAGGGCAGGGGGTTAAAAACATTCAGTACTTC. Protein: CATSDLLGQGVKNIQYF.

As DNA, the CDR3 is TGTGCCAGCCGGGGGTACAATGAGCAGTTCTTC. It translates to CASRGYNEQFF. The chain employs TRBV7-2 and TRBJ2-1; perhaps TRBD2 as D (6 bases). With 8 bases removed from V and 4 bases from J, the gap between germline ends came to 6 bases. The length of the CDR3 is 11 residues. Germline lookup yields CDR1 SGHTA and CDR2 FQGNSA.

J is TRBJ2-1 and V is TRBV7-3; 10 bases match TRBD2. The J segment lost 9 bases and the V segment lost 2 bases, leaving 7 bases of the junction unmatched. The CDR3 spans 15 residues. Germline-derived CDR1 and CDR2 are SGHTA and FQGTGA. CDR3 nucleotides: TGTGCCAGCAGCTTAGAGAGCGGGAGGGCCGGTGAGCAGTTCTTC. Translated: CASSLESGRAGEQFF.

The gene calls are TRBV7-6 and TRBJ2-7, with D tentatively TRBD2 (6 bases). CDR1 is SGHVS and CDR2 is FNYEAQ in the germline V gene. CDR3 length: 15 residues. The V end lost 5 bases, the J end lost 1 base, and 15 bases lay between the germline ends. The CDR3 DNA follows: TGTGCCAGCAGCCCACGAGGTGGGGGGTCCTACGAGCAGTACTTC. Protein product: CASSPRGGGSYEQYF.

The genes are TRBV12-3 or TRBV12-4 and TRBJ2-5, with TRBD2 matching over 8 bases. There are 13 residues in the CDR3. The ends lost 5 bases at V and 2 bases at J; junction bases unmatched: 1. The CDR3 DNA follows: TGTGCCAGCAGTAGCGGGGGACAAGAGACCCAGTACTTC. This sequence encodes CASSSGGQETQYF.

The chain carries TRBV5-4 and TRBJ2-7; 15 bases are a match to TRBD2. CDR3 size: 16 residues. The germline gives CDR1 SGHNT, CDR2 YYREEE (reference sequence). V shed 4 bases, J shed 7 bases, and the junction held 9 bases outside the gene matches. The CDR3 loop is CASSPGLAGGRGEQYF. CDR3 DNA sequence: TGTGCCAGCAGCCCGGGACTAGCGGGAGGTAGGGGTGAGCAGTACTTC.

This clone is a singleton in its sample. The rearrangement links TRBV6-1 to TRBJ2-7, with D maybe TRBD1 (6 bases). Germline assignment: CDR1 MNHNS and CDR2 SASEGT. Trimming cost V 2 bases and J 5 bases, with 19 bases left between them. The CDR3 covers 16 residues. CDR3 nucleotides: TGTGCCAGCAGTGAAAGAATGCCGACGGCAGGGGACGAGCAGTACTTC. It specifies CASSERMPTAGDEQYF.

The rearrangement uses TRBV6-1 and TRBJ1-5; tentatively, D is TRBD1 (6 bases). Trimming stripped 3 bases from V and 9 bases from J, with 18 bases between. CDR1 is MNHNS and CDR2 is SASEGT in the germline V gene. This CDR3 is built from 15 residues. The CDR3 here is CASSEWGPGEGPQHF. CDR3 nucleotide sequence: TGTGCCAGCAGTGAGTGGGGTCCAGGGGAGGGGCCCCAGCATTTT.

The genes are TRBV7-8 and TRBJ2-3; 9 nucleotides line up with TRBD2. In germline, CDR1 is SGHVS, CDR2 FQNEAQ. V dropped 3 bases and J dropped 4; count of bases not matched to a gene: 8. The CDR3 covers 16 residues. The CDR3 bases are TGTGCCAGCAGCTTCCCGGGACTAGCCAGCGCAGATACGCAGTATTTT. This encodes CASSFPGLASADTQYF. The variable domain in full, with the rest retrieved from reference TRBV7-8 and TRBJ2-3, is GAGVSQSPRYKVAKRGQDVALRCDPISGHVSLFWYQQALGQGPEFLTYFQNEAQLDKSGLPSDRFFAERPEGSVSTLKIQRTQQEDSAVYLCASSFPGLASADTQYFGPGTRLTVL.

The rearrangement uses TRBV5-1 and TRBJ2-5; D may be TRBD1 (7 bases). Germline assignment: CDR1 SGHRS and CDR2 YFSETQ. This CDR3 is built from 14 residues. The germline V and J ends were trimmed by 1 base and 1 base, with 8 bases remaining between them. The CDR3 loop reads CASSLQGGQETQYF. CDR3 sequence (DNA): TGCGCCAGCAGCTTGCAGGGGGGCCAAGAGACCCAGTACTTC.

This sequence joins TRBV7-9 and TRBJ2-7; TRBD2 matches 9 bases. The CDR3 totals 14 residues. J gave up 1 base and V 4 bases, and 2 bases lay outside the gene matches. Germline CDR1 SEHNR, CDR2 FQNEAQ (reference sequence). CDR3 loop: CASSSSGNSYEQYF. The CDR3 DNA is TGTGCCAGCAGCTCTAGCGGGAATTCCTACGAGCAGTACTTC.

CDR3 protein: CASSLLGLVGGGVETQYF. CDR3 nucleotide sequence: TGTGCCAGCAGTTTATTGGGGCTTGTCGGAGGGGGGGTAGAGACCCAGTACTTC. The chain couples TRBV27 to TRBJ2-5; possibly TRBD2 for D (7 bases). Trimming removed 1 base from V and 4 bases from J, with 22 bases in between. This CDR3 contains 18 residues. CDR1 and CDR2 from the germline V gene are MNHEY and SMNVEV (reference sequence).

The V gene is TRBV14, the J gene TRBJ1-4, with D perhaps TRBD1 (6 bases). The V gene lost 2 bases and the J gene lost 11 bases, with 12 bases spanning the gap. Looked up from germline, CDR1 is SGHDN and CDR2 is FVKESK. The CDR3 runs 13 residues. The DNA for the CDR3 is TGTGCCAGCAGCCAACCGGGGACAACGAAACTGTTTTTT. Translation gives CASSQPGTTKLFF.

In DNA, the CDR3 is TGTGCCAGCAGTTCCCGGCCGGGGGGGGTGATAAACTATGGCTACACCTTC. Residues: CASSSRPGGVINYGYTF. The J gene is TRBJ1-2, the V gene TRBV27; D might be TRBD1 (5 bases). This CDR3 region has 17 residues. Trimming left V 4 bases short and J 2 bases short, with 20 bases between. CDR1 and CDR2 from the germline V gene are MNHEY and SMNVEV (reference sequence).

The chain carries TRBV7-2 and TRBJ1-4; tentatively, D is TRBD1 (6 bases). CDR1 is SGHTA, CDR2 FQGNSA, per germline. Trimming removed 4 bases at V and 1 base at J, with 10 bases between. The CDR3 sequence is 15 residues long. CDR3 residues: CASSSQTGTNEKLFF. The CDR3 DNA reads as TGTGCCAGCAGCTCGCAGACAGGAACTAATGAAAAACTGTTTTTT.

The gene calls are TRBV2 and TRBJ1-6; D gene unclear. The germline gives CDR1 SNHLY, CDR2 FYNNEI. Deletions cut 1 base from V and 8 bases from J, with 12 bases between. The CDR3 covers 15 residues. The CDR3 DNA reads as TGTGCCAGCAGTGAAGTAGGAAGAGGATATTCACCCCTCCACTTT. Its translation is CASSEVGRGYSPLHF. The whole variable domain, filled in from reference TRBV2 and TRBJ1-6, reads EPEVTQTPSHQVTQMGQEVILRCVPISNHLYFYWYRQILGQKVEFLVSFYNNEISEKSEIFDDQFSVERPDGSNFTLKIRSTKLEDSAMYFCASSEVGRGYSPLHFGNGTRLTVT.

V and J are TRBV6-1 and TRBJ2-1; 12 nucleotides match TRBD2. The CDR3 has 15 residues. Germline V gene lookup returns CDR1 MNHNS and CDR2 SASEGT. Trimming cost V 3 bases and J 7 bases; bases outside gene matches: 4. The CDR3 DNA reads TGTGCCAGCAGTGAGACTAGCGGGGGAAGGAATGAGCAGTTCTTC. This gives the protein CASSETSGGRNEQFF.